This T cell receptor beta chain was captured in a study of beta chain features in type 1 diabetes. General observations from the study: Type 1 diabetes patients showed fewer insertions and more deletions at VDJ junctions.

The authors took one heparinised blood draw, averaging approximately 120 mL, from each donor. A few counts support this clone. No antigen is known for it. Investigators reverse transcribed all isolated RNA, so they sequenced expressed TCRB transcripts. Regulatory, naive and central memory T cell samples averaged around 3.9 million reads. The table came from immunoSEQ multiplex PCR; TCRdb's copy has only in-frame clones and leaves some out. The repertoire holds over 300,000 clones, roughly 8% seen once, with 0.44% in the top ten. V dropped 4 bases and J dropped 4; count of bases not matched to a gene: 8. Germline loops: CDR1 SEHNR, CDR2 FQNEAQ (reference sequence). The CDR3 runs to 15 residues.

Material for sequencing was central memory CD4+ T cells from blood. The chain combines TRBV7-9 with TRBJ2-5; 8 nucleotides agree with TRBD2. This receptor was obtained from a woman in her late teens or twenties in good health. CDR3 sequence reads: CASSSTGTSPETQYF. For the CDR3, the DNA is TGTGCCAGCAGCTCCACCGGGACTAGTCCAGAGACCCAGTACTTC.